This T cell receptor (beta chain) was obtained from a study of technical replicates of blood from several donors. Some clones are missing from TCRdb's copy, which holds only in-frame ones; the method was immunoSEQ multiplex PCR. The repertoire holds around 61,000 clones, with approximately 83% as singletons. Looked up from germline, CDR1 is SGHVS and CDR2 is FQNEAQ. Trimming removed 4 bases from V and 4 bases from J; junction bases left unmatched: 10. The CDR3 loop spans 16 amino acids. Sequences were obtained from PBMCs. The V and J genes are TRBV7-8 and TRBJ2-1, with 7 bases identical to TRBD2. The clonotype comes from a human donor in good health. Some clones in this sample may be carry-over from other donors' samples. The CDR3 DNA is TGTGCCAGCAGCTCCCGGGGCAGCGGGAAGTACAATGAGCAGTTCTTC. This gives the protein CASSSRGSGKYNEQFF.